This TCR beta chain originates from a study of regulatory T cells in long-lasting Graves disease. Study results and limitations: Under persistent disease, TRBV28, TRBJ1-2 and TRBJ2-5 were used preferentially.

The sample's time point: newly diagnosed GD, antithyroid drugs for less than 3 months. Preparation of the TCR library used RNA extracted from PBMCs. The CDR3 totals 15 residues. Trimming took 7 bases from V and 1 from J; bases not matched to a gene: 4. Ten or more counts support this clonotype. Its antigen is unknown. CDR3-region Arm-PCR and iRepertoire HTBI primers produced the TCR beta libraries. TCRdb called the multiplex PCR reads again in MiXCR, with one record for every CDR3 protein. Found here are around 470,000 distinct CDR3 sequences, around 13% of them singletons; the top ten hold approximately 17%. The same sample was also used in a study of T cells in Graves' hyperthyroidism and ophthalmopathy.

J is TRBJ2-6 and V is TRBV12-3 or TRBV12-4, with 7 bases fitting TRBD1. The specimen comprised peripheral blood mononuclear cells (PBMCs), sampled at new diagnosis, from a patient treated with antithyroid drugs. The source of this sequence is a woman aged 45-59 years with Graves disease. The CDR3 reads CASNAQGSGANVLTF. The CDR3 nucleotides are TGTGCCAGCAACGCACAGGGGTCTGGGGCCAACGTCCTGACTTTC.